This T cell receptor beta chain was identified in a study of early T cells in non-severe SARS-CoV-2 infection. Study-level information: Unsorted whole blood bulk RNA was sequenced, with unpaired chains.

The length of the CDR3 is 15 residues. V was clipped by 2 bases and J by 7 bases, with 18 bases between them. Study-level results: VDJdb matching skewed toward anti-spike CD8 responses, missing private and CD4 specificities.

Only a few counts were recorded for this clonotype. Its antigen is as yet unknown. Individual cDNA molecules were tagged with unique molecular identifiers, the study reported. MiXCR, applied by TCRdb to the 5' RACE reads, yields one record per CDR3 protein. The sample lists tens of thousands of distinct CDR3 sequences; roughly 15% were seen once. Sequencing used whole blood, obtained at baseline. The TCR comes from an adult who was a healthcare worker with PCR-confirmed SARS-CoV-2 infection or an uninfected control (not recorded which). The V and J genes are TRBV12-3 or TRBV12-4 and TRBJ2-7; D gene uncertain. The CDR3 protein is CASSLQTGSRSEQYF. The CDR3 nucleotides read TGTGCCAGCAGTTTACAGACGGGCTCCAGATCAGAGCAGTACTTC.